The 6 T cell receptor beta chains listed next were all sequenced from one sample in a study of T cells in pancreatic ductal adenocarcinoma. Selected pancreatic ductal adenocarcinoma patients had undergone surgery without neoadjuvant therapy. Profiled with immunoSEQ multiplex PCR; TCRdb holds only in-frame clones, not every one. Among roughly 2,500 clones listed, about four fifths were seen once. The sequenced sample was pancreatic tumor tissue. The origin of the receptors is a human donor with pancreatic ductal adenocarcinoma.

This chain links TRBV5-4 with TRBJ2-3, with 8 nucleotides matching TRBD2. This CDR3 has 16 amino acids. Germline V CDR1 and CDR2: SGHNT, YYREEE (reference sequence). Trimming removed 0 bases from V and 3 bases from J; junction bases left unmatched: 6. The CDR3 DNA sequence: TGTGCCAGCAGCTTGGCGCGGGGGGCTGAGACAGATACGCAGTATTTT. Amino acids: CASSLARGAETDTQYF.

This clone was seen a handful of times. CDR3 loop: CATSRDRQAETQYF. As DNA, the CDR3 is TGTGCCACCAGCAGAGATCGGCAGGCGGAGACCCAGTACTTC. This sequence joins TRBV15 and TRBJ2-5; D is unresolved. CDR1 and CDR2 from the germline V gene are LNHNV and YYDKDF (reference sequence). Trimming removed 0 bases at V and 5 bases at J, with 10 bases between. CDR3 length: 14 residues.

CDR3 coding DNA: TGTGCCAGCTCACCAGAGGACTATGGCTACACCTTC. Translation: CASSPEDYGYTF. The chain uses TRBV18 and TRBJ1-2; D is ambiguous. The V end was cut by 2 bases, the J end by 3 bases, with 4 bases between. Germline V gives CDR1 KGHSH, CDR2 LQKENI. The length of the CDR3 is 12 residues.

This clone appeared a single time. This chain joins TRBV30 and TRBJ2-5, with D tentatively TRBD1 (5 bases). Germline V gives CDR1 GTSNPN, CDR2 SVGIG (reference sequence). The CDR3 has 13 amino acids. V was shortened by 5 bases and J by 5 bases, with 15 bases between the two germline ends. The CDR3 coding sequence is TGTGCCTGGGCCCAGGGATCCCTCGAGACCCAGTACTTC. It codes for CAWAQGSLETQYF.

This clone has a handful of counts. This chain joins TRBV19 and TRBJ2-5; D might be TRBD2 (6 bases). Trimming cost V 5 bases and J 1 base, with 11 bases left between them. There are 14 residues in the CDR3. Germline V lookup: CDR1 LNHDA, CDR2 SQIVND (reference sequence). The CDR3 here is CASSPTGGQETQYF. The CDR3 DNA is TGTGCCAGTAGTCCTACCGGGGGCCAAGAGACCCAGTACTTC.

The chain links TRBV7-7 to TRBJ2-1; 8 positions match TRBD2. This CDR3 spans 15 amino acids. Germline V gene data show CDR1 as SSHAT and CDR2 as FNYEAQ (reference sequence). V lost 4 bases, J lost 7 bases, and 9 bases stayed unmatched. The CDR3 DNA reads TGTGCCAGCAGCTCCGGAGCGGGAGTCGGAAATGAGCAGTTCTTC. Residues: CASSSGAGVGNEQFF. Combining the CDR3 with reference TRBV7-7 and TRBJ2-1 gives the whole variable domain GAGVSQSPRYKVTKRGQDVTLRCDPISSHATLYWYQQALGQGPEFLTYFNYEAQPDKSGLPSDRFSAERPEGSISTLTIQRTEQRDSAMYRCASSSGAGVGNEQFFGPGTRLTVL.